This section outlines one T cell receptor beta chain sequence together with its context. Its antigen is unidentified. This CDR3 contains 16 residues. V shed 3 bases and J shed 2 bases, with 15 bases lying between them. Germline V gives CDR1 MDHEN, CDR2 SYDVKM. The sample is drawn from a study of cytomegalovirus exposure and HLA in healthy donors. Study-level information: About 80 million unique TCRs from HLA-typed donors made up an early data release. Study-level results: In a later analysis, donors in an Asian-associated ancestry cluster reportedly had fewer N-insertions in productive TCRs than the cohort mean. Some V segments, TRBV6-2 and TRBV6-3 among them, were indistinguishable and were therefore excluded.

The study ran its PCR with 60 Vbeta and 13 Jbeta primers. In the study's own analysis: About 9.9 million of the approximately 80 million unique TCR beta chains counted in a later analysis were shared. Method: immunoSEQ multiplex PCR; TCRdb's copy keeps in-frame clones and lacks some. The V and J calls and clone size were taken over from that table, and D and trimming were inferred from the DNA. The table records about 89,000 clones, about 74% of them present only once. This chain connects TRBV28 to TRBJ2-3, with unresolved D. The sequence came from a male donor in good health and CMV-seronegative. The sequenced sample was PBMCs. The CDR3 region has the DNA TGTGCCAGCAGTTTGAAGGTTAACAGCCTCACAGATACGCAGTATTTT. Encoded protein: CASSLKVNSLTDTQYF.